This T cell receptor (beta chain) stems from a study of shared clonotypes between healthy human individuals. CDR3 length equals 14 residues. Assay: immunoSEQ multiplex PCR; the TCRdb copy retains only in-frame clones and omits some. The table has millions of clones, over 85% seen once. V and J are TRBV1 and TRBJ2-7; the table's D call of TRBD1 was not tested on the DNA. TRBV1 represents a pseudogene. The receptor was isolated from a man younger than 35 in good health. The sequenced material came from naive CD4+ T cells sorted from blood. The subset: CD45RA+ positively selected. CDR3 in amino acids: CTSSRNWTGEEQYF. The CDR3 DNA reads as TGCACCAGCAGCCGGAATTGGACAGGGGAAGAGCAGTACTTC.